Listed here are 28 T cell receptor beta chains from one sample, sequenced in a study of T cell changes during pregnancy in multiple sclerosis. This table comes from immunoSEQ multiplex PCR, and its TCRdb copy is limited to in-frame clones, with some not included. Here the sample spans tens of thousands of clones, approximately 91% being singletons. The starting material was CD4+ T cells from peripheral blood mononuclear cells, obtained in the first trimester of pregnancy. The receptor source for this set is a female donor with multiple sclerosis, enrolled in a pregnancy study.

This sequence joins TRBV4-3 and TRBJ2-6; 13 nucleotides agree with TRBD2. Looked up from germline, CDR1 is LGHNA and CDR2 is YSLEER. The V gene end was trimmed by 6 bases and the J gene end by 2 bases; junction bases not matched to a gene: 13. The CDR3 is 20 amino acids. CDR3 in amino acids: CASSRSRLAGGGPGANVLTF. As DNA, the CDR3 is TGCGCCAGCAGTCGCAGTCGACTAGCGGGGGGAGGTCCTGGGGCCAACGTCCTGACTTTC.

The chain has TRBV4-2 and TRBJ2-2; D remains ambiguous. Germline-derived CDR1 and CDR2 are LGHNA and YNFKEQ. V lost 0 bases and J 6 bases, leaving 8 bases between the germline ends. The CDR3 is made up of 14 amino acids. This CDR3 is CASSQDRSAGELFF. CDR3 DNA sequence: TGTGCCAGCAGCCAAGATCGTTCAGCCGGGGAGCTGTTTTTT.

The chain combines TRBV6-4 with TRBJ2-3; the match to TRBD2 covers 10 bases. The CDR3 sequence is 15 residues long. The ends lost 0 bases at V and 4 bases at J; junction bases unmatched: 1. From germline, CDR1 is MRHNA and CDR2 SNTAGT. The CDR3 protein is CASSDSTSGPDTQYF. The CDR3 nucleotides read TGTGCCAGCAGTGACTCGACTAGCGGGCCAGATACGCAGTATTTT.

The genes are TRBV5-1 and TRBJ2-5; TRBD1 matches 7 bases. CDR3 length: 14 amino acids. The ends lost 1 base at V and 1 base at J; junction bases unmatched: 1. Germline assignment: CDR1 SGHRS and CDR2 YFSETQ. DNA of the CDR3: TGCGCCAGCAGCTTGCGGGACAGCCAAGAGACCCAGTACTTC. The encoded protein is CASSLRDSQETQYF.

The chain employs TRBV5-8 and TRBJ2-2; possible D gene TRBD1, 5 bases. The CDR3 is made up of 14 amino acids. V lost 8 bases, J lost 0 bases, and 11 bases lay in between. Germline CDR1 SGHTS, CDR2 YDEGEE. The CDR3 here is CASLVGPNTGELFF. Written as DNA, the CDR3 is TGTGCCAGTCTGGTGGGGCCGAACACCGGGGAGCTGTTTTTT. The whole variable domain, filled in from reference TRBV5-8 and TRBJ2-2, reads EAGVTQSPTHLIKTRGQQATLRCSPISGHTSVYWYQQALGLGLQFLLWYDEGEERNRGNFPPRFSGRQFPNYSSELNVNALELEDSALYLCASLVGPNTGELFFGEGSRLTVL.

The V and J genes are TRBV7-2 and TRBJ1-1; 9 bases map to TRBD1. With 6 bases clipped from V and 1 base from J, the junction kept 6 bases outside the gene matches. The germline gives CDR1 SGHTA, CDR2 FQGNSA. This CDR3 has 15 residues. The CDR3 here is CASSRQGGPNTEAFF. The CDR3 nucleotides read TGTGCCAGCAGTCGACAGGGGGGACCGAACACTGAAGCTTTCTTT.

The gene calls are TRBV9 and TRBJ2-2; 9 bases fit TRBD2. The junction had 7 bases not matched to a gene; V was cut back by 1 base and J by 6 bases. CDR3 length: 16 residues. Germline assignment: CDR1 SGDLS and CDR2 YYNGEE. This CDR3 reads CASSVISSGAAGELFF. The CDR3 coding sequence is TGTGCCAGCAGCGTAATCTCTAGCGGGGCGGCCGGGGAGCTGTTTTTT.

The rearrangement links TRBV7-9 to TRBJ1-1, with a weak D call TRBD1 (6 bases). With 3 bases removed from V and 6 bases from J, the gap between germline ends came to 14 bases. This CDR3 is built from 14 residues. Germline CDR1 is SEHNR and CDR2 is FQNEAQ (reference sequence). DNA of the CDR3: TGTGCCAGCAGCTTGGGCACAGGGTCCCCTGAAGCTTTCTTT. As protein: CASSLGTGSPEAFF.

The V call is TRBV7-2, the J call TRBJ2-2, with D possibly matching TRBD1 (6 bases). CDR1 and CDR2 from the germline V gene are SGHTA and FQGNSA. Trimming removed 5 bases at V and 6 bases at J, with 13 bases between. There are 14 residues in the CDR3. The CDR3 spells CASSPGALAGELFF. CDR3 coding DNA: TGTGCCAGCAGCCCAGGGGCGCTGGCCGGGGAGCTGTTTTTT.

This chain joins TRBV4-3 and TRBJ1-2; no clear D. The germline V gene encodes CDR1 LGHNA and CDR2 YSLEER. This CDR3 spans 16 amino acids. The V end was cut by 0 bases, the J end by 3 bases, with 14 bases between. CDR3: CASSQDPRGGDYGYTF. CDR3 nucleotide sequence: TGCGCCAGCAGCCAAGATCCCCGGGGTGGAGACTATGGCTACACCTTC.

In its sample, this clone was seen once. The gene calls are TRBV2 and TRBJ1-1; D is undetermined. The V and J ends lost 0 bases and 3 bases respectively, with 8 bases between them. CDR1 SNHLY and CDR2 FYNNEI come from the germline V gene. The CDR3 extends over 14 amino acids. CDR3 residues: CASSEAAGYTEAFF. The CDR3 region has the DNA TGTGCCAGCAGTGAAGCAGCGGGATACACTGAAGCTTTCTTT.

J is TRBJ2-1 and V is TRBV5-1; 8 bases are a match to TRBD2. The CDR3 has 16 residues. J was trimmed by 0 bases and V by 3 bases; bases with no gene match: 5. CDR1 is SGHRS, CDR2 YFSETQ, per germline. CDR3 loop: CASSSQRGHSYNEQFF. As DNA, the CDR3 is TGCGCCAGCAGCTCACAGCGGGGGCACTCCTACAATGAGCAGTTCTTC.

This chain joins TRBV29-1 and TRBJ1-2, with a possible D match to TRBD1 (6 bases). Per the germline V gene, CDR1 is SQVTM and CDR2 is ANQGSEA. V was pared by 5 bases and J by 2 bases, with 18 bases between. The CDR3 runs to 15 residues. CDR3 amino acids: CSVQGRLDSNYGYTF. The CDR3 coding sequence is TGCAGCGTTCAGGGGCGCTTGGATTCCAACTATGGCTACACCTTC. Full variable domain (missing parts from reference TRBV29-1 and TRBJ1-2): SAVISQKPSRDICQRGTSLTIQCQVDSQVTMMFWYRQQPGQSLTLIATANQGSEATYESGFVIDKFPISRPNLTFSTLTVSNMSPEDSSIYLCSVQGRLDSNYGYTFGSGTRLTVV.

The J gene is TRBJ2-7, the V gene TRBV6-5; TRBD2 agrees at 7 bases. Trimming at V came to 10 bases and at J to 6 bases, leaving 12 bases not matched to a gene. The length of the CDR3 is 13 residues. Germline V gives CDR1 MNHEY, CDR2 SVGAGI. The CDR3 DNA is TGTGCCACCGGGGGGTGGAGAATGGGCGAGCAGTACTTC. Translation gives CATGGWRMGEQYF.

This chain links TRBV19 with TRBJ2-6; 7 bases match TRBD1. Trimming cost V 5 bases and J 4 bases; bases outside gene matches: 11. CDR1 and CDR2 from the germline V gene are LNHDA and SQIVND (reference sequence). This CDR3 is built from 17 residues. The CDR3: CASSASTGFKGANVLTF. In nucleotides, the CDR3 is TGTGCCAGTAGTGCGTCGACAGGGTTCAAGGGGGCCAACGTCCTGACTTTC.

V is TRBV7-3 and J is TRBJ2-3; D might be TRBD1 (6 bases). The CDR3 has 15 residues. V was shortened by 2 bases and J by 4 bases, with 13 bases between the two germline ends. The germline V gene encodes CDR1 SGHTA and CDR2 FQGTGA. The CDR3 DNA reads TGTGCCAGCAGCTTACAGACAGGAGCCGCAGATACGCAGTATTTT. It encodes CASSLQTGAADTQYF. Combining the CDR3 with reference TRBV7-3 and TRBJ2-3 gives the whole variable domain GAGVSQTPSNKVTEKGKYVELRCDPISGHTALYWYRQSLGQGPEFLIYFQGTGAADDSGLPNDRFFAVRPEGSVSTLKIQRTERGDSAVYLCASSLQTGAADTQYFGPGTRLTVL.

This chain uses TRBV18 with TRBJ2-7, with D perhaps matching TRBD1 (6 bases). V was cut by 2 bases and J by 2 bases, with 10 bases left in between. This CDR3 comprises 14 residues. Germline V gives CDR1 KGHSH, CDR2 LQKENI. The CDR3 loop reads CASSPGGQPYEQYF. The DNA of the CDR3 is TGTGCCAGCTCACCAGGGGGCCAGCCCTACGAGCAGTACTTC.

This clone was recorded only once. The CDR3 sequence: CASSPPGGIEPQHF. The CDR3 DNA is TGTGCCAGCAGTCCCCCAGGGGGAATAGAGCCCCAGCATTTT. This chain joins TRBV28 and TRBJ1-5; 7 bases match TRBD1. CDR3 length: 14 residues. J was trimmed by 8 bases and V by 5 bases; bases with no gene match: 9. Per the germline V gene, CDR1 is MDHEN and CDR2 is SYDVKM.

This chain connects TRBV9 to TRBJ2-7; 7 bases are a match to TRBD2. CDR1 is SGDLS and CDR2 is YYNGEE in the germline V gene. The length of the CDR3 is 14 residues. The V and J ends lost 2 bases and 4 bases, in that order; junction bases with no gene match: 6. CDR3 loop: CASSVSGEIYEQYF. DNA for the CDR3: TGTGCCAGCAGCGTCAGCGGGGAGATTTACGAGCAGTACTTC.

The V and J genes are TRBV29-1 and TRBJ1-2, with D tentatively TRBD1 (5 bases). This CDR3 contains 14 residues. V dropped 6 bases and J dropped 0 bases, with 14 bases sitting between them. Germline V gives CDR1 SQVTM, CDR2 ANQGSEA. DNA of the CDR3: TGCAGCGTAAGTGCAGGGATGGCTAACTATGGCTACACCTTC. Protein: CSVSAGMANYGYTF.

The chain uses TRBV27 and TRBJ1-1, with D unresolved. V was trimmed by 7 bases and J by 5 bases, leaving 23 bases between them. Germline V lookup: CDR1 MNHEY, CDR2 SMNVEV (reference sequence). The CDR3 runs 16 residues. The CDR3 DNA sequence: TGTGCCAGCAAGGCCCGGGCCCGGGGAAGGGAGACTGAAGCTTTCTTT. Residues: CASKARARGRETEAFF.

The V call is TRBV5-4, the J call TRBJ2-2; 7 bases fit TRBD2. Germline CDR1 is SGHNT and CDR2 is YYREEE (reference sequence). The V and J ends lost 4 bases and 0 bases, in that order; junction bases with no gene match: 9. The CDR3 runs to 17 residues. CDR3 bases: TGTGCCAGCAGCCGCCCTATGCGGGGGACGAACACCGGGGAGCTGTTTTTT. It codes for CASSRPMRGTNTGELFF. The full variable domain, with the rest looked up from reference TRBV5-4 and TRBJ2-2, is ETGVTQSPTHLIKTRGQQVTLRCSSQSGHNTVSWYQQALGQGPQFIFQYYREEENGRGNFPPRFSGLQFPNYSSELNVNALELDDSALYLCASSRPMRGTNTGELFFGEGSRLTVL.

This clone has more than one count but fewer than ten. The chain has TRBV5-4 and TRBJ1-1; D unresolved. Germline V gene sequence: CDR1 SGHNT, CDR2 YYREEE (reference sequence). There are 12 residues in the CDR3. Trimming took 2 bases from V and 5 from J, leaving 7 bases between them. The CDR3 loop reads CASSFADTEAFF. CDR3 in DNA: TGTGCCAGCAGCTTTGCGGATACTGAAGCTTTCTTT.

This sequence joins TRBV4-1 and TRBJ2-4, with unresolved D. The CDR3 has 17 amino acids. V was shortened by 1 base and J by 1 base, with 14 bases between the two germline ends. From germline, CDR1 is MGHRA and CDR2 YSYEKL. The CDR3 region is CASSQGTTPRAKNIQYF. CDR3 DNA: TGCGCCAGCAGCCAAGGCACCACGCCTAGGGCCAAAAACATTCAGTACTTC.

This chain links TRBV6-1 with TRBJ1-2; 8 positions match TRBD1. The V gene end was trimmed by 6 bases and the J gene end by 4 bases; junction bases not matched to a gene: 10. CDR1 and CDR2 (germline): MNHNS, SASEGT. This CDR3 contains 15 residues. In DNA form, the CDR3 reads TGTGCCAGCAGACGAGAAAGGGACAGGAGCTATGGCTACACCTTC. Residues: CASRRERDRSYGYTF.

V gene TRBV5-6 combines with J gene TRBJ1-6; no reliable D call. V gave up 2 bases and J gave up 8 bases, with 8 bases separating them. This CDR3 region has 13 residues. The germline gives CDR1 SGHDT, CDR2 YYEEEE. The CDR3 region has the DNA TGTGCCAGCAGCTTATCAGGCGATTCACCCCTCCACTTT. Protein sequence: CASSLSGDSPLHF. Full variable domain (missing parts from reference TRBV5-6 and TRBJ1-6): DAGVTQSPTHLIKTRGQQVTLRCSPKSGHDTVSWYQQALGQGPQFIFQYYEEEERQRGNFPDRFSGHQFPNYSSELNVNALLLGDSALYLCASSLSGDSPLHFGNGTRLTVT.

This chain connects TRBV15 to TRBJ2-1, with 8 bases matching TRBD2. Germline CDR1 LNHNV, CDR2 YYDKDF (reference sequence). After removal of 5 bases from V and 3 bases from J, the junction contained 18 bases not matched to a gene. The CDR3 has 19 amino acids. CDR3 bases: TGTGCCACCAGCCCCCGCCCAGCGGGGGCTTCCGCCGGCTACAATGAGCAGTTCTTC. Residues: CATSPRPAGASAGYNEQFF.

The CDR3 sequence: CASSLGGGPYEQYF. The DNA for the CDR3 is TGTGCCAGCAGCTTAGGCGGGGGCCCCTACGAGCAGTACTTC. The rearrangement joins TRBV11-3 to TRBJ2-7, with D possibly matching TRBD2 (7 bases). This CDR3 is 14 amino acids long. Trimming removed 1 base at V and 2 bases at J, with 9 bases between. CDR1 is SGHNT and CDR2 is YENEEA in the germline V gene. The whole variable domain, remainder taken from reference TRBV11-3 and TRBJ2-7, is EAGVVQSPRYKIIEKKQPVAFWCNPISGHNTLYWYLQNLGQGPELLIRYENEEAVDDSQLPKDRFSAERLKGVDSTLKIQPAELGDSAVYLCASSLGGGPYEQYFGPGTRLTVT.